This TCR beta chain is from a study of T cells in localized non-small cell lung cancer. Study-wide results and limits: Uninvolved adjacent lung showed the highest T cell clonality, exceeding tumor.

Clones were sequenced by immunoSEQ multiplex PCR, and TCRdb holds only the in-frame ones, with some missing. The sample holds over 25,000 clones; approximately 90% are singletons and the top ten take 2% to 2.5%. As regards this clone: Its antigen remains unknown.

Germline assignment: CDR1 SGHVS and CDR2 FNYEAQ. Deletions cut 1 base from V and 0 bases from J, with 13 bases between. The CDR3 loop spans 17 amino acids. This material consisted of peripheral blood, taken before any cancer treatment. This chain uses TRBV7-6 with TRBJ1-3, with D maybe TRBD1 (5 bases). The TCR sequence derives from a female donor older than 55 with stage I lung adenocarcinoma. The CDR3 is CASSLDPGPSSGNTIYF. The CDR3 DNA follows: TGTGCCAGCAGCTTAGACCCGGGACCGTCCTCTGGAAACACCATATATTTT.